These 29 T cell receptor beta chains were sequenced from one sample in a study of monozygotic twins with inflammatory bowel disease. From the 5' RACE reads, TCRdb lists one entry per CDR3 protein and no DNA. The sample totals about 210,000 distinct CDR3 sequences. Specimen: blood. The receptors originated from a human donor with ulcerative colitis or Crohn's disease, or a healthy co-twin of an affected twin (not recorded which).

The genes are TRBV11-2 and TRBJ2-7; there is no DNA to check the TCRdb D call of TRBD2. The CDR3 sequence is 16 residues long. Germline V gene sequence: CDR1 SGHAT, CDR2 FQNNGV. This chain's CDR3 is CASSLDRLAGAYEQYF.

This chain uses TRBV12-3 or TRBV12-4 with TRBJ1-4; absent DNA, TCRdb's TRBD1 call cannot be checked. This CDR3 has 16 amino acids. CDR3 sequence reads: CASSPAGYRDNEKLFF.

This rearrangement joins TRBV19 to TRBJ1-3; TCRdb proposes TRBD1, but this gene call is untestable without DNA. CDR1 LNHDA and CDR2 SQIVND come from the germline V gene (reference sequence). This CDR3 region has 12 residues. This CDR3 reads CATSGFGNTIYF.

The CDR3 loop is CVSSPTWRSARYEQYF. This chain joins TRBV5-6 and TRBJ2-7; lacking DNA, the TRBD1 call made by TCRdb goes unchecked. This CDR3 is built from 16 residues. Germline V lookup: CDR1 SGHDT, CDR2 YYEEEE.

The rearrangement links TRBV5-1 to TRBJ2-2; TCRdb's D gene call, TRBD1, goes unchecked for lack of DNA. The CDR3 runs 15 residues. Germline V gives CDR1 SGHRS, CDR2 YFSETQ. CDR3 protein: CASTEPGRGTGELFF.

The V gene is TRBV5-1, the J gene TRBJ1-2; TCRdb indicates TRBD1, and absent DNA this call remains unverified. This CDR3 spans 15 amino acids. CDR1 and CDR2 from the germline V gene are SGHRS and YFSETQ. The CDR3 loop is CASSLRGGGDYGYTF.

This chain connects TRBV5-1 to TRBJ2-7; the TCRdb call, TRBD1, lacks DNA for checking. The CDR3 runs 14 residues. The germline V gene encodes CDR1 SGHRS and CDR2 YFSETQ. The CDR3 sequence: CASSLQGESYEQYF.

This chain uses TRBV6-5 with TRBJ2-3; TCRdb picks TRBD1, but there is no DNA to check that call. CDR1 and CDR2 from the germline V gene are MNHEY and SVGAGI. This CDR3 has 13 amino acids. The CDR3 here is CASSIQGADTQYF.

The chain carries TRBV19 and TRBJ2-3; TCRdb's D gene call, TRBD2, goes unchecked for lack of DNA. In germline, CDR1 is LNHDA, CDR2 SQIVND (reference sequence). The CDR3 length is 12 residues. The CDR3 spells CASSVGRDTQYF.

The J gene is TRBJ2-2, the V gene TRBV3-1; the TRBD1 assignment by TCRdb is unverifiable without DNA. From germline, CDR1 is LGHDT and CDR2 YNNKEL (reference sequence). The CDR3 totals 19 residues. CDR3 sequence reads: CASSQEGGLVELSTGELFF. The complete variable domain, with remaining parts taken from reference TRBV3-1 and TRBJ2-2, reads DTAVSQTPKYLVTQMGNDKSIKCEQNLGHDTMYWYKQDSKKFLKIMFSYNNKELIINETVPNRFSPKSPDKAHLNLHINSLELGDSAVYFCASSQEGGLVELSTGELFFGEGSRLTVL.

CDR3 loop: CAISGAHYNEQFF. The chain has TRBV10-3 and TRBJ2-1; lacking DNA, the TRBD1 call made by TCRdb goes unchecked. Per germline, CDR1 ENHRY and CDR2 SYGVKD. The CDR3 spans 13 residues.

The CDR3 is CASSRRRPTNYNEQFF. The V gene is TRBV5-6, the J gene TRBJ2-1. CDR1 is SGHDT, CDR2 YYEEEE, per germline. The CDR3 contains 16 residues.

The CDR3 reads CASSRQNAGELFF. V and J are TRBV5-4 and TRBJ2-2. The CDR3 is made up of 13 amino acids. Germline loops: CDR1 SGHNT, CDR2 YYREEE (reference sequence).

This chain joins TRBV11-1 and TRBJ2-1; TCRdb designates TRBD2, a call that cannot be tested without DNA. CDR1 is SGHAT and CDR2 is FQDESV in the germline V gene (reference sequence). The CDR3 covers 21 residues. The CDR3 is CASSSSPYRLAGATSYNEQFF. Using reference TRBV11-1 and TRBJ2-1 for the parts outside the CDR3, the full variable domain is EAEVAQSPRYKITEKSQAVAFWCDPISGHATLYWYRQILGQGPELLVQFQDESVVDDSQLPKDRFSAERLKGVDSTLKIQPAELGDSAMYLCASSSSPYRLAGATSYNEQFFGPGTRLTVL.

V is TRBV12-3 or TRBV12-4 and J is TRBJ2-7; checking the TCRdb D call of TRBD2 is not possible without DNA. The CDR3 length is 20 residues. The CDR3 spells CASSLAPFSGGFNSNYEQYF.

The chain employs TRBV3-1 and TRBJ2-7; there is no DNA to check the TCRdb D call of TRBD1. Germline-derived CDR1 and CDR2 are LGHDT and YNNKEL (reference sequence). CDR3 size: 12 residues. CDR3 sequence: CATTGGPYEQYF.

The chain uses TRBV7-9 and TRBJ2-5; TCRdb designates TRBD2, a call that cannot be tested without DNA. This CDR3 contains 17 residues. CDR1 and CDR2 (germline): SEHNR, FQNEAQ (reference sequence). CDR3 sequence: CASSPSLAGVIQETQYF.

The rearrangement joins TRBV20-1 to TRBJ2-2. Germline V lookup: CDR1 DFQATT, CDR2 SNEGSKA (reference sequence). The CDR3 is made up of 14 amino acids. The CDR3 spells CSARVFQNTGELFF.

The chain is built from TRBV7-9 and TRBJ2-5; no DNA is available, so the TRBD1 call from TCRdb remains unchecked. The CDR3 spans 17 residues. Germline CDR1 is SEHNR and CDR2 is FQNEAQ (reference sequence). CDR3 sequence: CARSLVWDTRGQETQYF.

This rearrangement joins TRBV5-1 to TRBJ1-4. Germline CDR1 reads SGHRS; CDR2 reads YFSETQ. This CDR3 comprises 14 residues. The CDR3 spells CASSLRATNEKLFF.

J is TRBJ2-3 and V is TRBV11-1. This CDR3 has 14 residues. From germline, CDR1 is SGHAT and CDR2 FQDESV (reference sequence). The CDR3 region is CASSLGQFTDTQYF.

The CDR3 here is CSARVRGLGEKLFF. The V gene is TRBV20-1, the J gene TRBJ1-4. This CDR3 is built from 14 residues. Germline V gene data show CDR1 as DFQATT and CDR2 as SNEGSKA (reference sequence).

V gene TRBV27 combines with J gene TRBJ1-2. This CDR3 is built from 13 residues. Germline values: CDR1 MNHEY, CDR2 SMNVEV (reference sequence). CDR3: CASRSQLSAGYTF.

The rearrangement uses TRBV5-1 and TRBJ1-1; TCRdb outputs TRBD1, but without DNA this stays unchecked. The CDR3 contains 15 residues. The germline gives CDR1 SGHRS, CDR2 YFSETQ. Here the CDR3 reads CASSSGVLMNTEAFF.

The J gene is TRBJ2-5, the V gene TRBV21-1. TRBV21-1 is a pseudogene locus. The CDR3 spans 12 residues. CDR3: CASSKRRETQYF.

The chain has TRBV9 and TRBJ2-1; TCRdb's D gene call, TRBD1, goes unchecked for lack of DNA. CDR1 and CDR2 from the germline V gene are SGDLS and YYNGEE. The CDR3 is 15 amino acids. CDR3 sequence reads: CASSVLPGQGNEQFF. The variable domain in full, with the rest retrieved from reference TRBV9 and TRBJ2-1, is DSGVTQTPKHLITATGQRVTLRCSPRSGDLSVYWYQQSLDQGLQFLIQYYNGEERAKGNILERFSAQQFPDLHSELNLSSLELGDSALYFCASSVLPGQGNEQFFGPGTRLTVL.

The genes are TRBV19 and TRBJ2-2; TCRdb selects TRBD1, and the lack of DNA leaves this call unchecked. CDR1 is LNHDA and CDR2 is SQIVND in the germline V gene (reference sequence). The CDR3 is made up of 14 amino acids. The CDR3 protein is CASSPTGGPLELFF.

The V gene is TRBV12-3 or TRBV12-4, the J gene TRBJ2-2; TCRdb outputs TRBD1, but without DNA this stays unchecked. This CDR3 contains 16 residues. This chain's CDR3 is CASSPPDRAISGELFF.

The chain combines TRBV5-1 with TRBJ2-2. The length of the CDR3 is 16 residues. Germline-derived CDR1 and CDR2 are SGHRS and YFSETQ. The CDR3 spells CASSLRQTMNTGELFF.